This passage covers 9 T cell receptor beta chains from one sample sequenced in a study of control samples from healthy donors and cancer patients. Profiling relied on immunoSEQ multiplex PCR, and the TCRdb table lists in-frame clones only, not all of them. This sample yields 200,000 to 250,000 clones, of which roughly 94% are seen a single time; approximately 1.5% belongs to the top ten. The sequencing sample was made of blood. These receptors all come from a man aged 45-60 years in good health.

The V and J genes are TRBV29-1 and TRBJ2-1; D might be TRBD2 (6 bases). The germline CDR1 and CDR2 sequences are SQVTM and ANQGSEA. The length of the CDR3 is 14 residues. V gave up 4 bases and J gave up 10 bases, with 20 bases separating them. In DNA form, the CDR3 reads TGCAGCGTTGGGAGGGGACCAGAAAGGGCCGAGCAGTTCTTC. Translation: CSVGRGPERAEQFF.

The rearrangement links TRBV10-1 to TRBJ2-1, with D uncertain. The CDR3 loop spans 14 amino acids. V was cut by 5 bases and J by 0 bases, with 8 bases left in between. CDR1 is WNHNN, CDR2 SYGVQD, per germline (reference sequence). The CDR3: CASSTAYSYNEQFF. DNA for the CDR3: TGCGCCAGCAGTACAGCTTACTCCTACAATGAGCAGTTCTTC.

Of note for this clone: The germline gene is not matched at one end of the junction; a read error may be the cause. The chain employs TRBV29-1 and TRBJ2-7; D gene ambiguous. The CDR3 loop spans 9 amino acids. CDR1 is SQVTM, CDR2 ANQGSEA, per germline. Here the CDR3 DNA reads TGCAGCGTTGAGAAGGGCAGCCTTTTC. It is translated as CSVEKGSLF.

A few counts support this clone. The chain links TRBV24-1 to TRBJ1-2, with D perhaps matching TRBD1 (5 bases). Germline V gives CDR1 KGHDR, CDR2 SFDVKD. The germline V and J ends were trimmed by 9 bases and 4 bases, with 14 bases remaining between them. The CDR3 consists of 13 residues. As DNA, the CDR3 is TGTGCCACCTCCTCTCCGGGGCTCTATGGCTACACCTTC. As protein: CATSSPGLYGYTF.

CDR3 DNA: TGTGCCAGCAGTGAACCGGGACAGGGAGGGTTCTACGAGCAGTACGTC. Protein product: CASSEPGQGGFYEQYV. The chain has TRBV6-1 and TRBJ2-7; 9 bases align to TRBD1. The germline gives CDR1 MNHNS, CDR2 SASEGT. Trimming removed 2 bases from V and 3 bases from J; junction bases left unmatched: 8. This CDR3 has 16 amino acids.

The sample holds one count of this clone. The rearrangement links TRBV10-3 to TRBJ1-2, with D uncertain. Looked up from germline, CDR1 is ENHRY and CDR2 is SYGVKD. The CDR3 contains 18 residues. With 2 bases removed from V and 0 bases from J, the gap between germline ends came to 19 bases. The CDR3 here is CAISEAVTRRNANYGYTF. In DNA, the CDR3 is TGTGCCATCAGTGAGGCCGTCACCCGACGAAACGCTAACTATGGCTACACCTTC.

The table lists this clone with a count of one. The chain recombines TRBV11-2 with TRBJ2-2; D gene uncertain. The germline gives CDR1 SGHAT, CDR2 FQNNGV. Trimming cost V 1 base and J 5 bases, with 5 bases left between them. The CDR3 covers 13 residues. CDR3 loop: CASSLAVTGELFF. For the CDR3, the DNA is TGTGCCAGCAGCTTAGCAGTTACCGGGGAGCTGTTTTTT.

The J gene is TRBJ1-1, the V gene TRBV2; D is perhaps TRBD1 (5 bases). Germline values: CDR1 SNHLY, CDR2 FYNNEI. V was clipped by 5 bases and J by 1 base, with 14 bases between them. The CDR3 covers 15 residues. The CDR3 coding sequence is TGTGCCAGCAGTTATCTAGGACAAACGAACACTGAAGCTTTCTTT. This sequence encodes CASSYLGQTNTEAFF.

J is TRBJ2-3 and V is TRBV10-3; 13 positions agree with TRBD2. Looked up from germline, CDR1 is ENHRY and CDR2 is SYGVKD. The CDR3 covers 13 residues. J gave up 4 bases and V 8 bases, and 0 bases lay outside the gene matches. CDR3 sequence reads: CAIGTSGADTQYF. DNA for the CDR3: TGTGCCATCGGGACTAGCGGGGCAGATACGCAGTATTTT.